This TCR beta chain was captured in a study of blood T cell repertoires in COVID-19. Germline V gene sequence: CDR1 LGHNA, CDR2 YNFKEQ. This CDR3 has 15 amino acids. Trimming removed 2 bases at V and 7 bases at J, with 14 bases between. Per the original data handling: Reference gene primer amplification gave estimated nucleated cell counts. Data came from immunoSEQ multiplex PCR; TCRdb stores just in-frame clones and leaves some out. V and J calls and clone size are copied from that table; D and trimming were computed from the DNA. The table lists approximately 100,000 clones, more than 65% of them singletons, with approximately 6.8% in the top ten.

This TCR was sampled from a man aged 60 to 75 with acute or convalescent COVID-19. The gene calls are TRBV4-2 and TRBJ1-4, with D maybe TRBD1 (6 bases). Sequences were obtained from peripheral blood. The CDR3 protein is CASSQPGHASEKLFF. CDR3 in DNA: TGTGCCAGCAGCCAACCGGGACATGCCAGTGAAAAACTGTTTTTT.